A selection of T cell receptor beta chains follows, all from one sample in a study of blood T cell repertoires in COVID-19. The table came from immunoSEQ multiplex PCR; TCRdb's copy has only in-frame clones and leaves some out. The sample consists of roughly 300,000 clones, about 87% of them appearing once. Sequencing was performed on PBMCs or T cells enriched from blood (not recorded which). The receptor set was obtained from a woman in her thirties who had recovered from COVID-19. Both conserved end residues are part of each CDR3. Fields, in order: D gene, J gene, V gene, CDR3 length, CDR3 protein. D genes are given only for firm matches.

>.|TRBJ1-3|TRBV10-3|14
CAISERGSGNTIYF
>TRBD1|TRBJ2-5|TRBV5-5|14
CASSTGQGQETQYF
>.|TRBJ2-3|TRBV7-2|15
CASSLATPGTDTQYF
>.|TRBJ2-2|TRBV5-1|14
CASSPPVNTGELFF
>.|TRBJ2-3|TRBV30|14
CAWNGRGGTDTQYF
>.|TRBJ2-7|TRBV3-1/TRBV3-2|13
CATRGGGAYEQYF
>TRBD1|TRBJ1-2|TRBV28|15
CASRFSTGGGYGYTF
>.|TRBJ1-5|TRBV5-1|15
CASSPHPGNAQPQHF
>.|TRBJ1-2|TRBV6-6|12
CASAEGSYGYTF
>.|TRBJ1-1|TRBV7-8|16
CASSLEARGGNTEAFF
>TRBD1|TRBJ1-4|TRBV19|16
CASSSRGGQGGEKLFF
>.|TRBJ2-1|TRBV10-1|13
CASSEGTSHEQFF
>.|TRBJ1-1|TRBV10-3|13
CAISDPLNDRAFF
>.|TRBJ1-2|TRBV30|13
CAWSVAANYGYTF
>.|TRBJ1-2|TRBV5-6|14
CASSLAQVQDGYTF
>TRBD1|TRBJ2-7|TRBV3-1/TRBV3-2|15
CASSPHPRQGYEQYF
>.|TRBJ1-6|TRBV20-1|13
CSASISSGSPLHF
>TRBD1|TRBJ2-1|TRBV7-8|16
CASSSTGQGVFNEQFF
>TRBD1|TRBJ1-1|TRBV24-1|15
CATSAPDRGRGEAFF
>.|TRBJ2-5|TRBV7-2|17
CASSLGPPYSGQETQYF
>TRBD1|TRBJ2-5|TRBV29-1|14
CSAQARGPAETQYF
>TRBD2|TRBJ2-1|TRBV5-1|17
CASSLGLAGVSYNEQFF
>.|TRBJ1-4|TRBV11-2|14
CASSLLGVDEKLFF
>TRBD2|TRBJ2-7|TRBV6-5|12
CATRLAGPEQYF
>.|TRBJ2-2|TRBV5-1|15
CASNRVPLGTGELFF
>TRBD1|TRBJ1-1|TRBV5-1|15
CASCFGGTGVSEAFF
>TRBD1|TRBJ2-7|TRBV28|14
CASSWDRADYEQYF
>TRBD2|TRBJ2-5|TRBV6-2/TRBV6-3|16
CASSYFTSGGSETQYF
>TRBD1|TRBJ1-1|TRBV13|14
CASNEPDRGTEAFF